Listed below are T cell receptor beta chains from one sample, sequenced in a study of cytomegalovirus exposure and HLA in healthy donors. Using immunoSEQ multiplex PCR, the repertoire was profiled, and TCRdb retains in-frame clones only, with some absent. The repertoire consists of roughly 190,000 clones, with 70% to 90% occurring once and the leading ten covering under 2%. Sequencing was performed on PBMCs. These receptors were taken from a woman aged 18-30 years in good health and CMV-seronegative. Both conserved end residues are part of each CDR3. Fields, in order: clone size, D gene, V gene, CDR3 protein. D genes are given only for firm matches. Part of the rows lack a size; the others show once, few, many or a class for expanded clones.

.	TRBD2	TRBV5-4	CASSPWTSGRSRTQYF
.	.	TRBV30	CAWSVPGKAEAFF
.	.	TRBV28	CASSSTYEQYF
.	TRBD1	TRBV5-6	CASSWDRAYEQYF
.	TRBD2	TRBV7-9	CASSLLRLAGGPRDEQFF
.	TRBD2	TRBV10-3	CAIRQVGTSPYEQYF
.	TRBD1	TRBV29-1	CSVRTGVNTEAFF
.	TRBD2	TRBV5-4	CASSLASGEAYEQYF
.	.	TRBV4-3	CASSQDTLFGRNTGELFF
.	.	TRBV19	CASSIEGPRGVQYF
.	.	TRBV6-5	CASSYQISGNTIYF
.	TRBD1	TRBV9	CASSGGQGFGQDVF
.	.	TRBV30	CAWSVGVYTEAFF
.	TRBD2	TRBV6-1	CATASGGAGREQFF
once	TRBD2	TRBV6-5	CASRWGLASNEQFF
.	.	TRBV9	CASSPGGSVGKNIQYF
.	.	TRBV6-5	CASSYGGASTDTQYF
.	TRBD1	TRBV18	CASSLGTGRDTEAFF
few	TRBD1	TRBV6-5	CASSYGTDLEAFF
.	.	TRBV9	CASDGGSYNSPLHF
.	TRBD2	TRBV6-1	CASSEKWGRGGTDTQYF
once	.	TRBV7-3	CASSLSRGETQYF
few	.	TRBV18	CASSRTAGGNIQYF
.	.	TRBV2	CASSEIDGGETQYF
.	TRBD1	TRBV27	CASSNRGGNQPQHF
.	.	TRBV7-2	CASSLAGGLEQYF
.	TRBD1	TRBV15	CATSRDVRGGDGYTF
.	TRBD2	TRBV2	CASSALGAGGDQETQYF
.	TRBD2	TRBV13	CASSLGTSQLDTQYF
.	.	TRBV18	CASSPGLQETQYF
.	TRBD1	TRBV27	CASSPSRDRPYNEQFF
.	TRBD1	TRBV6-1	CASSEQDRDNSPLHF
.	.	TRBV28	CASSPAQTYEQYF
.	.	TRBV6-5	CASSYAADSMNTEAFF
few	.	TRBV4-1	CASSQASGYYTEAFF
.	.	TRBV27	CASSFLQDRLAQYF
.	.	TRBV7-7	CASMTPGQPETQYF
.	.	TRBV7-2	CASSLVGETQYF
.	TRBD1	TRBV7-6	CASSLIGGSGTEAFF
.	.	TRBV29-1	CSVENREAGNTIYF
.	TRBD1	TRBV11-2	CASSLQGEATEAFF
.	TRBD2	TRBV7-8	CASRQSGVYNEQFF
.	.	TRBV28	CASSLGQGNNEQFF
.	.	TRBV5-4	CASSLLQANYGYTF
.	.	TRBV5-1	CASSLEGGNYEQYF
.	TRBD1	TRBV29-1	CSVTTGSLEQYF